These 16 T cell receptor beta chains came from one sample sequenced in a study of cytomegalovirus exposure and HLA in healthy donors. The PCR employed 60 Vbeta primers together with 13 Jbeta primers. Sequencing used immunoSEQ multiplex PCR; TCRdb keeps in-frame clones, though not all of them. The sample shows around 230,000 clones, over 75% of them seen only once. The sequenced material came from PBMCs. These receptors were collected from a male donor in good health and CMV-seronegative.

This clone was counted between two and nine times. This sequence joins TRBV11-2 and TRBJ2-7, with 11 positions matching TRBD2. The V segment lost 1 base and the J segment 7 bases; nucleotides outside the gene matches: 12. CDR1 SGHAT and CDR2 FQNNGV come from the germline V gene. CDR3 length: 17 residues. CDR3 region: CASSLGSVGLAEWEQYF. DNA for the CDR3: TGTGCCAGCAGCTTAGGATCCGTGGGACTAGCGGAATGGGAGCAGTACTTC.

The chain couples TRBV7-9 to TRBJ2-7; 8 bases agree with TRBD1. V shed 0 bases and J 1 base; nucleotides not matched to a gene: 2. CDR3 length equals 15 residues. CDR1 is SEHNR and CDR2 is FQNEAQ in the germline V gene (reference sequence). CDR3 in amino acids: CASSLAQGVSYEQYF. The DNA for the CDR3 is TGTGCCAGCAGCTTAGCACAGGGGGTGTCCTACGAGCAGTACTTC.

This chain uses TRBV11-2 with TRBJ2-5; D perhaps matches TRBD1 (6 bases). The CDR3 sequence is 13 residues long. The V end lost 5 bases, the J end lost 2 bases, and 9 bases lay between the germline ends. Germline CDR1 reads SGHAT; CDR2 reads FQNNGV. CDR3 coding DNA: TGTGCCAGCAGCCGAGGACAGCAAGAGACCCAGTACTTC. Encoded protein: CASSRGQQETQYF.

To note about this clone: Other nucleotide sequences in the sample specify the same CDR3. The V call is TRBV13, the J call TRBJ1-1, with 7 bases aligning to TRBD1. Germline V gene data show CDR1 as PRHDT and CDR2 as FYEKMQ (reference sequence). V lost 3 bases and J lost 2; bases outside the gene matches: 3. This CDR3 is 14 amino acids long. CDR3: CASSLGQTNTEAFF. CDR3 DNA: TGTGCCAGCAGCTTGGGACAGACAAACACTGAAGCTTTCTTT.

The chain links TRBV12-2 to TRBJ1-1; TRBD1, the D gene given by the table, was not confirmed from the DNA. TRBV12-2 is reported as a pseudogene. The CDR3 has 15 amino acids. CDR3 DNA: TGTGCAAGTCGCCGTAACAGGGGGCTGAGTACTGAAGCTTTCTTT. This codes for CASRRNRGLSTEAFF.

Turning to this clone: Other DNA sequences within the sample encode an identical CDR3. The chain combines TRBV18 with TRBJ1-1; D not resolved. V lost 3 bases and J lost 0, with 5 bases in between. The CDR3 is 13 residues long. Germline V gives CDR1 KGHSH, CDR2 LQKENI. In DNA, the CDR3 is TGTGCCAGCTCACCCAGCGTGAACACTGAAGCTTTCTTT. This translates into CASSPSVNTEAFF.

The chain couples TRBV9 to TRBJ1-2; maybe TRBD1 (5 bases). From germline, CDR1 is SGDLS and CDR2 YYNGEE. The CDR3 is 11 residues long. Trimming cost V 3 bases and J 8 bases, with 8 bases left between them. The CDR3 spells CASSGDSGYTF. The CDR3 region has the DNA TGTGCCAGCAGCGGGGACTCCGGCTACACCTTC.

The V gene is TRBV18, the J gene TRBJ2-3; possible D gene TRBD2, 8 bases. V lost 3 bases and J 5 bases, leaving 15 bases between the germline ends. The CDR3 spans 15 residues. CDR1 KGHSH and CDR2 LQKENI come from the germline V gene. The CDR3 DNA sequence: TGTGCCAGCTCACCCGGACTAGCAGGGGGAGATACGCAGTATTTT. Translation gives CASSPGLAGGDTQYF.

The J gene is TRBJ1-2, the V gene TRBV6-1; a weak D match, TRBD1 (6 bases). Trimming left V 4 bases short and J 4 bases short, with 13 bases between. The CDR3 loop spans 14 amino acids. Germline V gives CDR1 MNHNS, CDR2 SASEGT. This CDR3 reads CASSAWGGLYGYTF. The CDR3 DNA sequence: TGTGCCAGCAGTGCATGGGGGGGCCTCTATGGCTACACCTTC.

The chain combines TRBV4-2 with TRBJ2-2, with TRBD1 matching 9 bases. With 6 bases clipped from V and 1 base from J, the junction kept 6 bases outside the gene matches. Germline V CDR1 and CDR2: LGHNA, YNFKEQ. CDR3 length: 16 amino acids. The CDR3 DNA reads as TGTGCCAGCAGAACGACAGGGGGTTGGAACACCGGGGAGCTGTTTTTT. Translating it yields CASRTTGGWNTGELFF.

V usage is TRBV11-2 and J usage is TRBJ2-3; D is perhaps TRBD2 (6 bases). From germline, CDR1 is SGHAT and CDR2 FQNNGV. There are 15 residues in the CDR3. The V end was cut by 2 bases, the J end by 3 bases, with 12 bases between. CDR3 protein: CASSLSGLPTDTQYF. The DNA for the CDR3 is TGTGCCAGCAGCTTATCGGGACTGCCTACAGATACGCAGTATTTT. Full variable domain (remainder filled in from reference TRBV11-2 and TRBJ2-3): EAGVAQSPRYKIIEKRQSVAFWCNPISGHATLYWYQQILGQGPKLLIQFQNNGVVDDSQLPKDRFSAERLKGVDSTLKIQPAKLEDSAVYLCASSLSGLPTDTQYFGPGTRLTVL.

V gene TRBV4-3 combines with J gene TRBJ2-1; D may be TRBD2 (6 bases). The germline gives CDR1 LGHNA, CDR2 YSLEER. Deletions cut 1 base from V and 7 bases from J, with 17 bases between. This CDR3 comprises 16 residues. The CDR3 protein is CASSQVWAGPWNEQFF. In DNA, the CDR3 is TGCGCCAGCAGCCAAGTGTGGGCGGGGCCATGGAATGAGCAGTTCTTC.

The rearrangement joins TRBV15 to TRBJ2-1; weak D call: TRBD1 (6 bases). The CDR3 has 14 amino acids. Between the trimmed V and J ends, which lost 6 bases and 2 bases, there was a span of 11 bases. CDR1 LNHNV and CDR2 YYDKDF come from the germline V gene (reference sequence). The CDR3 here is CATRPGQAYNEQFF. DNA for the CDR3: TGTGCCACCAGGCCGGGACAAGCCTACAATGAGCAGTTCTTC.

This clone is classed as medium-sized. V and J are TRBV21-1 and TRBJ1-1; TRBD1, as called in the table, went unchecked against the DNA. TRBV21-1 constitutes a pseudogene. The CDR3 totals 13 residues. The CDR3 sequence is CASSKDRNTEAFF. The DNA for the CDR3 is TGTGCCAGCAGCAAAGACAGGAACACTGAAGCTTTCTTT.

This rearrangement joins TRBV19 to TRBJ2-5, with 7 bases lining up with TRBD2. The V gene's germline CDR1 is LNHDA and CDR2 SQIVND (reference sequence). The CDR3 is 14 residues long. The trim removed 6 bases at V and 2 bases at J, leaving 6 bases unmatched. CDR3 bases: TGTGCCAGTAGCCTCGGGACTACTCAAGAGACCCAGTACTTC. This translates into CASSLGTTQETQYF.

The chain is built from TRBV6-5 and TRBJ1-1; maybe TRBD1 (6 bases). V gave up 6 bases and J gave up 4 bases, with 12 bases separating them. Germline V lookup: CDR1 MNHEY, CDR2 SVGAGI. The CDR3 covers 13 residues. The CDR3 reads CASRLGGATEAFF. The DNA for the CDR3 is TGTGCCAGCAGGCTAGGGGGGGCCACTGAAGCTTTCTTT.